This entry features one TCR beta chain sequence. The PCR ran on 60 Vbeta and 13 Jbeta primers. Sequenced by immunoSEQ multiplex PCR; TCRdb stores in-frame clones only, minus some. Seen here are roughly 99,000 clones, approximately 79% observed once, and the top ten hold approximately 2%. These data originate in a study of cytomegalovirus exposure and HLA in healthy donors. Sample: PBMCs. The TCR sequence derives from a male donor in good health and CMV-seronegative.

The CDR3 sequence is CASSVAEEDTDTQYF. In DNA, the CDR3 is TGTGCCAGCAGCGTAGCGGAGGAAGACACAGATACGCAGTATTTT. This chain uses TRBV9 with TRBJ2-3; D perhaps matches TRBD2 (5 bases). V was shortened by 0 bases and J by 2 bases, with 10 bases between the two germline ends. CDR3 length: 15 residues. Germline CDR1 is SGDLS and CDR2 is YYNGEE.